The 17 T cell receptor beta chains in this list originate from one sample, sequenced in a study of shared clonotypes between healthy human individuals. Repertoires were generated with immunoSEQ multiplex PCR, while TCRdb's copy carries only in-frame clones and drops some. The sample holds about 820,000 clones, around 92% seen once. CD45RO-negative CD8 cells positively selected for CCR7 made up the naive population, which excluded terminally differentiated effector memory CD45RA+ cells. Source material: naive CD8+ T cells sorted from blood. Source of these receptors: a man aged 30-40 years in good health.

The CDR3 loop is CASPGQGYSNQPQHF. DNA for the CDR3: TGTGCCAGTCCAGGACAGGGGTATAGCAATCAGCCCCAGCATTTT. The V gene is TRBV19, the J gene TRBJ1-5; 9 bases line up with TRBD1. The germline V gene has CDR1 LNHDA and CDR2 SQIVND (reference sequence). The CDR3 is made up of 15 amino acids. Unmatched junction bases numbered 5, after V lost 8 bases and J lost 0 bases.

The genes are TRBV27 and TRBJ2-7; D is uncertain. The germline V and J ends were trimmed by 6 bases and 1 base, with 13 bases remaining between them. Germline values: CDR1 MNHEY, CDR2 SMNVEV (reference sequence). This CDR3 spans 14 amino acids. This CDR3 reads CASSPSSSSYEQYF. In nucleotides, the CDR3 is TGTGCCAGCAGCCCGTCCAGTAGTTCCTACGAGCAGTACTTC.

The V and J genes are TRBV11-2 and TRBJ2-7, with a weak D call TRBD2 (6 bases). Trimming removed 5 bases from V and 6 bases from J, with 17 bases in between. Germline values: CDR1 SGHAT, CDR2 FQNNGV. This CDR3 has 14 amino acids. In DNA, the CDR3 is TGTGCCAGCAGCCCAATCCGGGGGAGTCGCGAGCAGTACTTC. It yields the protein CASSPIRGSREQYF.

The genes are TRBV6-1 and TRBJ1-4; D not certain. The CDR3 totals 15 residues. Trimming removed 7 bases from V and 3 bases from J, with 15 bases in between. Germline V lookup: CDR1 MNHNS, CDR2 SASEGT. The CDR3 here is CASMDPGGPNEKLFF. DNA of the CDR3: TGTGCCAGCATGGACCCGGGAGGGCCTAATGAAAAACTGTTTTTT.

The J gene is TRBJ1-3, the V gene TRBV19; no definite D call. V lost 7 bases and J 3 bases, leaving 13 bases between the germline ends. The germline CDR1 and CDR2 sequences are LNHDA and SQIVND (reference sequence). This CDR3 contains 14 residues. The CDR3 spells CASTPVGSGNTIYF. The CDR3 DNA reads as TGTGCCAGTACCCCGGTGGGAAGTGGAAACACCATATATTTT. The whole variable domain, filled in from reference TRBV19 and TRBJ1-3, reads DGGITQSPKYLFRKEGQNVTLSCEQNLNHDAMYWYRQDPGQGLRLIYYSQIVNDFQKGDIAEGYSVSREKKESFPLTVTSAQKNPTAFYLCASTPVGSGNTIYFGEGSWLTVV.

J is TRBJ2-2 and V is TRBV7-9; the match to TRBD1 covers 9 bases. The J segment lost 4 bases and the V segment lost 7 bases, leaving 7 bases of the junction unmatched. This CDR3 contains 15 residues. CDR1 and CDR2 from the germline V gene are SEHNR and FQNEAQ (reference sequence). Here the CDR3 DNA reads TGTGCCAGCATCCACAGGGGGCGGGGCACCGGGGAGCTGTTTTTT. This encodes CASIHRGRGTGELFF.

The chain recombines TRBV5-8 with TRBJ1-5; 8 bases match TRBD1. The germline CDR1 and CDR2 sequences are SGHTS and YDEGEE. Trimming removed 4 bases from V and 7 bases from J; junction bases left unmatched: 7. The CDR3 covers 14 residues. CDR3 coding DNA: TGTGCCAGCAGCCAGAGACAGGGGAACCAGCCCCAGCATTTT. Its translation is CASSQRQGNQPQHF.

The rearrangement joins TRBV5-6 to TRBJ2-3; D call uncertain. Between the trimmed V and J ends, which lost 7 bases and 13 bases, there was a span of 16 bases. CDR1 is SGHDT and CDR2 is YYEEEE in the germline V gene. The CDR3 sequence is 11 residues long. CDR3 amino acids: CASGLYRPEYF. The CDR3 bases are TGTGCCAGCGGGTTGTATAGGCCGGAGTATTTT.

This chain connects TRBV15 to TRBJ2-7, with D maybe TRBD2 (6 bases). CDR1 LNHNV and CDR2 YYDKDF come from the germline V gene (reference sequence). The CDR3 length is 17 residues. Trimming shortened V by 1 base and J by 4 bases, and 20 bases separated the two germline ends. CDR3 sequence reads: CATSRGGPQSGGYEQYF. The CDR3 DNA sequence: TGTGCCACCAGCAGAGGAGGCCCACAGAGCGGAGGGTACGAGCAGTACTTC.

The J gene is TRBJ2-7, the V gene TRBV6-1; no clear D gene. The V end was cut by 1 base, the J end by 5 bases, with 6 bases between. The CDR3 runs to 12 residues. CDR1 and CDR2 from the germline V gene are MNHNS and SASEGT. In nucleotides, the CDR3 is TGTGCCAGCAGTGAAGTAGGGAACGAGCAGTACTTC. It encodes CASSEVGNEQYF.

V usage is TRBV7-6 and J usage is TRBJ2-1, with TRBD2 identical over 15 bases. The junction had 7 bases not matched to a gene; V was cut back by 5 bases and J by 8 bases. The germline V gene encodes CDR1 SGHVS and CDR2 FNYEAQ. The CDR3 totals 16 residues. CDR3 DNA sequence: TGTGCCAGCAGCAACGGACTAGCGGGAGGGCCGGATGAGCAGTTCTTC. Encoded protein: CASSNGLAGGPDEQFF.

This clone was seen repeatedly, ten times or more. This specimen includes other DNA sequences encoding the same CDR3. The chain recombines TRBV7-9 with TRBJ2-5, with 11 bases that match TRBD1. Unmatched junction bases numbered 5, after V lost 0 bases and J lost 5 bases. The CDR3 contains 16 residues. Germline CDR1 SEHNR, CDR2 FQNEAQ (reference sequence). The CDR3 DNA reads TGTGCCAGCAGCTTAGCGGGACAGGGGGTTGGGGAGACCCAGTACTTC. Translated, it gives CASSLAGQGVGETQYF.

The rearrangement uses TRBV11-2 and TRBJ2-1; TRBD2 aligns across 9 bases. V was clipped by 0 bases and J by 8 bases; unmatched bases: 11. Germline CDR1 reads SGHAT; CDR2 reads FQNNGV. The CDR3 has 17 residues. The CDR3 spells CASSLEGLAPVTDEQFF. CDR3 bases: TGTGCCAGCAGCTTAGAGGGACTAGCTCCGGTAACAGATGAGCAGTTCTTC. Full variable domain (remainder filled in from reference TRBV11-2 and TRBJ2-1): EAGVAQSPRYKIIEKRQSVAFWCNPISGHATLYWYQQILGQGPKLLIQFQNNGVVDDSQLPKDRFSAERLKGVDSTLKIQPAKLEDSAVYLCASSLEGLAPVTDEQFFGPGTRLTVL.

The V and J genes are TRBV7-9 and TRBJ2-7; no reliable D call. The CDR3 is made up of 15 amino acids. Per the germline V gene, CDR1 is SEHNR and CDR2 is FQNEAQ (reference sequence). Trimming pared 1 base from V and 2 bases from J, leaving 12 bases between. DNA for the CDR3: TGTGCCAGCAGCTTAGTCCTCCAAGGGACCTACGAGCAGTACTTC. Residues: CASSLVLQGTYEQYF.

The chain joins TRBV11-2 to TRBJ2-1, with TRBD2 as a possible D gene (6 bases). Per germline, CDR1 SGHAT and CDR2 FQNNGV. The CDR3 runs to 15 residues. The V gene lost 5 bases and the J gene lost 4 bases, with 15 bases spanning the gap. CDR3 amino acids: CASSLAIGLYNEQFF. As DNA, the CDR3 is TGTGCCAGCAGCCTAGCGATCGGACTTTACAATGAGCAGTTCTTC.

The chain is built from TRBV30 and TRBJ2-3; 7 bases line up with TRBD1. This CDR3 region has 14 residues. Per the germline V gene, CDR1 is GTSNPN and CDR2 is SVGIG (reference sequence). With 2 bases clipped from V and 5 bases from J, the junction kept 7 bases outside the gene matches. The CDR3: CAWSLTGLEDTQYF. The CDR3 bases are TGTGCCTGGAGTCTGACAGGGCTGGAAGATACGCAGTATTTT.

CDR3 protein: CSEGPQGKAFF. The CDR3 region has the DNA TGCAGCGAGGGTCCCCAGGGTAAAGCTTTCTTT. V is TRBV29-1 and J is TRBJ1-1, with a tentative D call TRBD1 (5 bases). V lost 7 bases, J lost 9 bases, and 15 bases lay in between. Germline lookup yields CDR1 SQVTM and CDR2 ANQGSEA. The length of the CDR3 is 11 residues.